Following are 28 T cell receptor beta chains from one sample sequenced in a study of T cells in Graves' hyperthyroidism and ophthalmopathy. What was amplified from RNA transcripts were TCR beta CDR3 regions. A set of HTBI primers served as the primers for a first-round RT-PCR of the TCR CDR3. One entry per CDR3 protein results from TCRdb running MiXCR on the multiplex PCR reads. The sample carries 450,000 to 650,000 distinct CDR3 sequences, 14% recorded once. Sequenced: blood. The receptors originated from a woman under 30 with Graves' ophthalmopathy.

This clonotype was seen repeatedly, ten times or more. This chain links TRBV11-1 with TRBJ2-2, with a possible D match to TRBD1 (6 bases). The germline V gene encodes CDR1 SGHAT and CDR2 FQDESV (reference sequence). V was clipped by 2 bases and J by 5 bases, with 12 bases between them. There are 15 residues in the CDR3. The CDR3 region is CASSLLGAGTGELFF. The CDR3 nucleotides are TGTGCCAGCAGCTTATTGGGGGCTGGAACCGGGGAGCTGTTTTTT.

This clonotype was observed at least ten times. V gene TRBV12-3 or TRBV12-4 combines with J gene TRBJ1-1; 9 positions match TRBD1. This CDR3 region has 16 residues. V trimming: 3 bases; J trimming: 0 bases; junction bases outside the gene matches: 5. CDR3 DNA sequence: TGTGCCAGCAGTTTTAACAGGGGGCGTGTGAACACTGAAGCTTTCTTT. It translates to CASSFNRGRVNTEAFF.

This clonotype was counted at least ten times. The rearrangement links TRBV30 to TRBJ2-7, with 9 bases that match TRBD1. After removal of 5 bases from V and 0 bases from J, the junction contained 5 bases not matched to a gene. CDR3 length: 14 residues. Germline loops: CDR1 GTSNPN, CDR2 SVGIG (reference sequence). The CDR3 loop reads CAWARDRASYEQYF. Here the CDR3 DNA reads TGTGCCTGGGCCCGGGACAGGGCCTCCTACGAGCAGTACTTC. The full variable domain, its missing parts supplied by reference TRBV30 and TRBJ2-7, is SQTIHQWPATLVQPVGSPLSLECTVEGTSNPNLYWYRQAAGRGLQLLFYSVGIGQISSEVPQNLSASRPQDRQFILSSKKLLLSDSGFYLCAWARDRASYEQYFGPGTRLTVT.

With respect to this clonotype: One junction end does not reproduce the germline sequence, and a read error may be involved. The CDR3 nucleotides are TGTGTCAGTAGTATGGTACTAGCGGGAGCGAACACAGATACGCAGTATTTT. It encodes CVSSMVLAGANTDTQYF. This rearrangement joins TRBV19 to TRBJ2-3, with TRBD2 matching 11 bases. The CDR3 is 17 amino acids. The V gene's germline CDR1 is LNHDA and CDR2 SQIVND (reference sequence).

The rearrangement links TRBV4-1 to TRBJ2-7; 9 nucleotides align to TRBD1. The CDR3 has 17 residues. V shed 2 bases and J 0 bases; nucleotides not matched to a gene: 8. Germline V lookup: CDR1 MGHRA, CDR2 YSYEKL. As DNA, the CDR3 is TGCGCCAGCAGCCAACATTCGGGGACAGGGACCTCCTACGAGCAGTACTTC. It encodes CASSQHSGTGTSYEQYF.

Note on this clonotype: A much larger clonotype is one base distant, so this may be a read error. The missing conserved phenylalanine or tryptophan at the end of this CDR3 makes a read error likely. The rearrangement joins TRBV27 to TRBJ2-1; TRBD2 matches 8 bases. CDR1 and CDR2 (germline): MNHEY, SMNVEV (reference sequence). V shed 7 bases, J shed 0 bases, and the junction held 8 bases outside the gene matches. CDR3 length: 16 residues. The CDR3 region has the DNA TGTGCCAGCACCATTGCGGGGGGAGCCTCCTACAATGAGCAGTTCCTC. Protein product: CASTIAGGASYNEQFL.

The V and J genes are TRBV6-1 and TRBJ2-1, with D perhaps TRBD1 or TRBD2 (5 bases each). The CDR3 runs 18 residues. V lost 5 bases, J lost 2 bases, and 22 bases lay in between. In germline, CDR1 is MNHNS, CDR2 SASEGT. The CDR3 DNA is TGTGCCAGCAGTCTCGGGGCAGACGGGGTATGGGCCTACAATGAGCAGTTCTTC. Its protein is CASSLGADGVWAYNEQFF.

This clonotype has at least ten counts. The CDR3 spells CATSRDLSTTEAFF. DNA of the CDR3: TGTGCCACCAGCAGAGATTTGAGTACCACTGAAGCTTTCTTT. V usage is TRBV15 and J usage is TRBJ1-1; D uncertain. CDR3 length: 14 residues. V gave up 0 bases and J gave up 4 bases, with 9 bases separating them. Looked up from germline, CDR1 is LNHNV and CDR2 is YYDKDF (reference sequence).

The V call is TRBV11-3, the J call TRBJ2-1; TRBD2 matches 8 bases. Looked up from germline, CDR1 is SGHNT and CDR2 is YENEEA. The CDR3 runs to 18 residues. Unmatched junction bases numbered 16, after V lost 2 bases and J lost 7 bases. CDR3 protein: CASSLNFPGRANGNEQFF. As DNA, the CDR3 is TGTGCCAGCAGCTTAAATTTCCCCGGGAGGGCCAACGGTAATGAGCAGTTCTTC.

This clonotype has a count of ten or more. V gene TRBV7-8 combines with J gene TRBJ2-3; D perhaps matches TRBD2 (6 bases). The CDR3 has 16 residues. Germline V gives CDR1 SGHVS, CDR2 FQNEAQ. V was shortened by 1 base and J by 5 bases, with 16 bases between the two germline ends. For the CDR3, the DNA is TGTGCCAGCAGCTTAGAGGGAGGAAGGAGTGGAGATACGCAGTATTTT. Amino acids: CASSLEGGRSGDTQYF.

This clonotype occurred many times. The chain couples TRBV24-1 to TRBJ2-1, with D possibly being TRBD2 (6 bases). Germline CDR1 and CDR2: KGHDR and SFDVKD. The V and J ends lost 1 base and 0 bases respectively, with 9 bases between them. The CDR3 contains 16 residues. The CDR3 DNA follows: TGTGCCACCAGTGATTTTCGGGAGAGCTCCTACAATGAGCAGTTCTTC. This codes for CATSDFRESSYNEQFF.

This clonotype occurred a few times. The chain employs TRBV19 and TRBJ2-5; weak D call: TRBD1 (5 bases). The CDR3 has 15 amino acids. The germline gives CDR1 LNHDA, CDR2 SQIVND (reference sequence). Trimming removed 3 bases at V and 2 bases at J, with 13 bases between. CDR3 nucleotide sequence: TGTGCCAGTAGTATGCTTTTGGGGCAGCAAGAGACCCAGTACTTC. Amino acids: CASSMLLGQQETQYF.

V is TRBV27 and J is TRBJ1-3, with TRBD1 as a possible D gene (6 bases). The CDR3 length is 18 residues. V lost 2 bases, J lost 1 base, and 18 bases lay in between. Germline V gene lookup returns CDR1 MNHEY and CDR2 SMNVEV (reference sequence). The DNA of the CDR3 is TGTGCCAGCAGTTTAAGTTGGGGGGGCGCGGTATCTGGAAACACCATATATTTT. Protein sequence: CASSLSWGGAVSGNTIYF.

In its sample, this clonotype was seen many times. The V gene is TRBV7-2, the J gene TRBJ1-1, with TRBD1 as a possible D gene (5 bases). Trimming stripped 4 bases from V and 5 bases from J, with 14 bases between. Per germline, CDR1 SGHTA and CDR2 FQGNSA. The CDR3 is made up of 14 amino acids. DNA for the CDR3: TGTGCCAGCAGCTCTGACTTGGGGGGGACTGAAGCTTTCTTT. Translating it yields CASSSDLGGTEAFF.

This clonotype was detected ten times or more. The chain has TRBV12-3 or TRBV12-4 and TRBJ2-3; D possibly uses TRBD1 or TRBD2 (6 bases each). This CDR3 has 15 amino acids. V was shortened by 6 bases and J by 11 bases, with 24 bases between the two germline ends. CDR3 loop: CASSPGGGTLGEQYF. The DNA of the CDR3 is TGTGCCAGCAGCCCCGGGGGCGGGACCCTCGGGGAGCAGTATTTT.

This clonotype came up a few times. A much larger clone sits a single nucleotide away, making a read error possible. The chain links TRBV28 to TRBJ1-1; the D gene is possibly TRBD1 (6 bases). Germline lookup yields CDR1 MDHEN and CDR2 SYDVKM. This CDR3 spans 13 amino acids. CDR3 amino acids: CASSRRGGTEALF. The CDR3 DNA follows: TGTGCCAGCAGTCGAAGGGGGGGTACTGAAGCTCTCTTT.

The chain couples TRBV29-1 to TRBJ1-2, with 7 bases that match TRBD1. The germline gives CDR1 SQVTM, CDR2 ANQGSEA. The CDR3 extends over 13 amino acids. Trimming took 5 bases from V and 3 from J; bases not matched to a gene: 6. The CDR3 sequence: CSVSRTGDYGYTF. The CDR3 DNA follows: TGCAGCGTTTCGCGGACAGGAGACTATGGCTACACCTTC.

This clonotype was detected once. At one boundary the junction diverges from the germline segment, which might be a read error. The V and J genes are TRBV15 and TRBJ2-5; the match to TRBD2 covers 7 bases. The CDR3 consists of 17 residues. Germline values: CDR1 LNHNV, CDR2 YYDKDF (reference sequence). CDR3 loop: CAASWERRGGVGETQYF. The CDR3 bases are TGTGCCGCCAGCTGGGAACGGCGGGGAGGGGTAGGAGAGACCCAGTACTTC. Full variable domain (remainder filled in from reference TRBV15 and TRBJ2-5): DAMVIQNPRYQVTQFGKPVTLSCSQTLNHNVMYWYQQKSSQAPKLLFHYYDKDFNNEADTPDNFQSRRPNTSFCFLDIRSPGLGDTAMYLCAASWERRGGVGETQYFGPGTRLLVL.

This clonotype was detected a few times. The genes are TRBV4-3 and TRBJ1-5, with no clear D. The CDR3 is made up of 15 amino acids. Trimming removed 0 bases at V and 2 bases at J, with 8 bases between. Germline V CDR1 and CDR2: LGHNA, YSLEER. Written as DNA, the CDR3 is TGCGCCAGCAGCCAAGAGGGGAGCGGCAATCAGCCCCAGCATTTT. Its translation is CASSQEGSGNQPQHF.

This clonotype was counted at least ten times. V usage is TRBV28 and J usage is TRBJ2-1; 7 bases match TRBD2. J lost 5 bases, V lost 3 bases, and 13 bases had no gene match. The CDR3 extends over 17 amino acids. CDR1 is MDHEN, CDR2 SYDVKM, per germline. CDR3 DNA: TGTGCCAGCAGTTTCAGGGTAGGAACTAGCGCAGACAATGAGCAGTTCTTC. Translated: CASSFRVGTSADNEQFF.

The genes are TRBV6-2 or TRBV6-3 and TRBJ2-3, with D possibly matching TRBD2 (5 bases). Germline-derived CDR1 and CDR2 are MNHEY and SVGEGT. The CDR3 has 15 residues. V was pared by 2 bases and J by 1 base, with 10 bases between. CDR3 loop: CASSYASSRTDTQYF. The CDR3 DNA reads as TGTGCCAGCAGTTACGCTAGCAGTCGCACAGATACGCAGTATTTT.

The CDR3 loop is CASSVLADHNEQFF. In nucleotides, the CDR3 is TGTGCCAGCAGTGTTCTAGCGGATCACAATGAGCAGTTCTTC. The rearrangement links TRBV6-1 to TRBJ2-1; 7 bases agree with TRBD2. Unmatched junction bases numbered 5, after V lost 4 bases and J lost 5 bases. Germline-derived CDR1 and CDR2 are MNHNS and SASEGT. This CDR3 is 14 amino acids long.

This clonotype was observed at least ten times. The gene calls are TRBV12-3 or TRBV12-4 and TRBJ2-7; TRBD1 matches 12 bases. The CDR3 sequence is 14 residues long. V was pared by 2 bases and J by 6 bases, with 2 bases of the junction left unmatched. The CDR3 region is CASSLRDRGREQYF. CDR3 DNA: TGTGCCAGCAGTTTAAGGGACAGGGGGCGCGAGCAGTACTTC.

In this sample, this clonotype turned up many times. The chain is built from TRBV7-3 and TRBJ2-3; the D gene could be TRBD1 or TRBD2 (6 bases each). Germline CDR1 reads SGHTA; CDR2 reads FQGTGA. Trimming stripped 2 bases from V and 2 bases from J, with 14 bases between. The CDR3 covers 16 residues. The CDR3, as DNA: TGTGCCAGCAGCTTATCCGGGGGCCGACACACAGATACGCAGTATTTT. The encoded protein is CASSLSGGRHTDTQYF.

This clonotype appeared many times. V gene TRBV11-2 combines with J gene TRBJ2-5; no reliable D call. The CDR3 covers 14 residues. V was cut by 0 bases and J by 5 bases, with 10 bases left in between. The germline V gene encodes CDR1 SGHAT and CDR2 FQNNGV. CDR3 coding DNA: TGTGCCAGCAGCTTAGAAAGCATGTGGGAGACCCAGTACTTC. The encoded protein is CASSLESMWETQYF. The full variable domain, rest sourced from reference TRBV11-2 and TRBJ2-5, is EAGVAQSPRYKIIEKRQSVAFWCNPISGHATLYWYQQILGQGPKLLIQFQNNGVVDDSQLPKDRFSAERLKGVDSTLKIQPAKLEDSAVYLCASSLESMWETQYFGPGTRLLVL.

The chain uses TRBV7-9 and TRBJ1-3; D gene uncertain. Trimming pared 0 bases from V and 5 bases from J, leaving 26 bases between. The germline CDR1 and CDR2 sequences are SEHNR and FQNEAQ (reference sequence). The CDR3 runs 20 residues. CDR3: CASSLAIPPATPKERNTIYF. The CDR3, as DNA: TGTGCCAGCAGCTTAGCAATTCCCCCCGCGACCCCCAAAGAACGAAACACCATATATTTT.

There are many counts of this clonotype. V and J are TRBV12-3 or TRBV12-4 and TRBJ2-4; either TRBD1 or TRBD2 may fit D (5 bases each). The CDR3 runs 13 residues. Trimming took off 8 bases at V and 7 bases at J, with 15 bases between the two ends. Here the CDR3 DNA reads TGTGCCAGCCGTCTCGGGGCCGGGAACATTCAGTACTTC. Translating gives CASRLGAGNIQYF.

The chain employs TRBV12-3 or TRBV12-4 and TRBJ2-3; 9 bases map to TRBD2. The V segment lost 3 bases and the J segment 6 bases; nucleotides outside the gene matches: 7. The CDR3 totals 15 residues. Here the CDR3 reads CASSLWLAGTDTQYF. The CDR3, as DNA: TGTGCCAGCAGTTTGTGGCTAGCGGGGACGGATACGCAGTATTTT.